This TCR beta chain was identified during a study of blood T cell repertoires in COVID-19. Study-level background: The United States, Italy and Spain provided the acute and convalescent COVID-19 samples.

Authors' methods: Reference gene primer amplification yielded estimated nucleated cell counts. Clones were read by immunoSEQ multiplex PCR, and TCRdb kept only the in-frame ones, dropping some. The DNA gave D and trimming, while V, J and clone size come from that table. The sample holds a few hundred thousand clones; more than 75% are singletons and the top ten take 1.5% to 2%. Trimming left V 0 bases short and J 5 bases short, with 11 bases between. The CDR3 is 14 amino acids. Per germline, CDR1 SEHNR and CDR2 FQNEAQ (reference sequence). The source material was peripheral blood. This TCR derives from a man aged 35 to 55 with active or convalescent COVID-19. V and J are TRBV7-9 and TRBJ2-7, with a possible D match to TRBD1 (6 bases). The CDR3 reads CASSLARGRDEQYF. CDR3 nucleotides: TGTGCCAGCAGCTTAGCCAGGGGAAGAGACGAGCAGTACTTC.